Each of the 11 T cell receptor beta chains below was sequenced from the same sample in a study of T-cell reconstitution after alpha-beta-depleted transplantation in children. Unique molecular identifiers were used in preparing the TCRbeta library. TCRdb used MiXCR to reprocess the PCR reads, holding one entry per CDR3 protein. The table has over 85,000 distinct CDR3 sequences, approximately 5.4% seen once. Sequenced material: PBMCs, mostly from graft donor cells, taken 60 days after TCRalphabeta/CD19-depleted stem cell transplant. These receptors were obtained from a female patient between 2 and 15 years old who had a stem cell transplant for Fanconi anemia, so the T cells may come from the graft donor.

Ten or more counts support this clonotype. V and J are TRBV5-1 and TRBJ2-3; TRBD2 matches 12 bases. CDR3 size: 16 residues. V was pared by 2 bases and J by 6 bases, with 7 bases of the junction left unmatched. CDR1 and CDR2 (germline): SGHRS, YFSETQ. CDR3 nucleotide sequence: TGCGCCAGCAGCTTAGGACTAGCGGGACCCGAGGATACGCAGTATTTT. It specifies CASSLGLAGPEDTQYF.

This clonotype showed up just a few times. The chain recombines TRBV28 with TRBJ1-6, with 9 nucleotides matching TRBD1. V trimming: 5 bases; J trimming: 9 bases; junction bases outside the gene matches: 5. The V gene's germline CDR1 is MDHEN and CDR2 SYDVKM. CDR3 length: 14 amino acids. CDR3 protein: CASSRTGDGSPLHF. In DNA, the CDR3 is TGTGCCAGCAGTAGGACAGGGGACGGTTCACCCCTCCACTTT.

The table lists this clonotype with a few counts. The CDR3 bases are TGTGCCAGCAGCTTGGGAGCGGGGGGGGGTAAGCAGTATTTT. Its protein product is CASSLGAGGGKQYF. The chain employs TRBV7-2 and TRBJ2-3; 10 bases fit TRBD2. CDR3 length: 14 amino acids. Germline V lookup: CDR1 SGHTA, CDR2 FQGNSA. The ends lost 3 bases at V and 11 bases at J; junction bases unmatched: 8.

The chain couples TRBV7-2 to TRBJ2-1; no clear D gene. This CDR3 region has 15 residues. Trimming took off 6 bases at V and 0 bases at J, with 12 bases between the two ends. Germline V gene data show CDR1 as SGHTA and CDR2 as FQGNSA. The DNA for the CDR3 is TGTGCCAGCAGTCCCGACTCTAGCTCCTACAATGAGCAGTTCTTC. This sequence encodes CASSPDSSSYNEQFF. The whole variable domain, remainder taken from reference TRBV7-2 and TRBJ2-1, is GAGVSQSPSNKVTEKGKDVELRCDPISGHTALYWYRQSLGQGLEFLIYFQGNSAPDKSGLPSDRFSAERTGGSVSTLTIQRTQQEDSAVYLCASSPDSSSYNEQFFGPGTRLTVL.

This clonotype was counted many times. The rearrangement links TRBV28 to TRBJ2-3; D possibly corresponds to TRBD2 (5 bases). The CDR3 runs 15 residues. Germline V CDR1 and CDR2: MDHEN, SYDVKM. Trimming took 5 bases from V and 1 from J, leaving 13 bases between them. The CDR3 DNA reads TGTGCCAGCAGTCGGGCGGGCTATGGCACAGATACGCAGTATTTT. It translates to CASSRAGYGTDTQYF.

The chain couples TRBV6-1 to TRBJ1-2; D is possibly TRBD1 (5 bases). The germline CDR1 and CDR2 sequences are MNHNS and SASEGT. This CDR3 is built from 13 residues. V was trimmed by 7 bases and J by 6 bases, leaving 15 bases between them. DNA of the CDR3: TGTGCCAGCATCGTGACAGTACCAGATGGCTACACCTTC. This encodes CASIVTVPDGYTF.

CDR3 protein: CASSLDRLAGGSYNEQFF. CDR3 nucleotides: TGTGCCAGCAGCTTAGACCGACTAGCGGGGGGCTCCTACAATGAGCAGTTCTTC. V is TRBV11-2 and J is TRBJ2-1; 13 positions agree with TRBD2. CDR3 length: 18 amino acids. CDR1 and CDR2 from the germline V gene are SGHAT and FQNNGV. V was pared by 0 bases and J by 0 bases, with 2 bases of the junction left unmatched.

This clonotype has a count of ten or more. J is TRBJ1-2 and V is TRBV20-1, with a weak D call TRBD1 (5 bases). With 5 bases removed from V and 1 base from J, the gap between germline ends came to 8 bases. CDR3 length: 12 residues. In germline, CDR1 is DFQATT, CDR2 SNEGSKA (reference sequence). The CDR3 is CSAGDHNYGYTF. The DNA of the CDR3 is TGCAGTGCTGGGGACCATAACTATGGCTACACCTTC.

The table lists this clonotype with many counts. This rearrangement joins TRBV2 to TRBJ2-7, with 7 positions matching TRBD1. The ends lost 4 bases at V and 6 bases at J; junction bases unmatched: 3. Germline V gives CDR1 SNHLY, CDR2 FYNNEI. This CDR3 has 12 residues. In DNA, the CDR3 is TGTGCCAGCAGTGGGCCAGGGGGCGAGCAGTACTTC. It specifies CASSGPGGEQYF.

This clonotype has a count of ten or more. J is TRBJ2-1 and V is TRBV24-1; unclear D gene. Trimming shortened V by 1 base and J by 7 bases, and 16 bases separated the two germline ends. Per germline, CDR1 KGHDR and CDR2 SFDVKD. This CDR3 comprises 16 residues. CDR3 sequence reads: CATSDFRAQPRNEQFF. DNA for the CDR3: TGTGCCACCAGTGATTTCCGCGCCCAGCCGAGGAATGAGCAGTTCTTC.

At least ten counts were recorded for this clonotype. This rearrangement joins TRBV7-3 to TRBJ1-1, with TRBD1 as a possible D gene (6 bases). Trimming took 5 bases from V and 0 from J, leaving 10 bases between them. CDR1 and CDR2 from the germline V gene are SGHTA and FQGTGA. The CDR3 runs to 14 residues. The chain's CDR3 is CASSQTGMNTEAFF. CDR3 nucleotide sequence: TGTGCCAGCAGCCAGACAGGCATGAACACTGAAGCTTTCTTT. The whole variable domain, filled in from reference TRBV7-3 and TRBJ1-1, reads GAGVSQTPSNKVTEKGKYVELRCDPISGHTALYWYRQSLGQGPEFLIYFQGTGAADDSGLPNDRFFAVRPEGSVSTLKIQRTERGDSAVYLCASSQTGMNTEAFFGQGTRLTVV.